Each of the 23 T cell receptor beta chains below was sequenced from the same sample in a study of neurological immune-mediated disorders (dated by TCRdb to between 2018 and 2020). Library preparation employed 5' RACE. Sequenced using an Illumina HiSeq 2500. TCRdb reprocessed the public reads (quality trimming at Q25 with fastp, clone calling with MiXCR) and kept in-frame beta chains. Each entry merges the rows of one CDR3 protein and shows their most common DNA and genes. The sample contains more than 70,000 distinct CDR3 sequences, about 15% of them found a single time. Approximately 15% of the sample is held by the ten biggest clonotypes. The sequenced material came from PBMCs. The receptors stem from a woman aged 35 to 49 in good health.

This clonotype was observed many times. This chain joins TRBV20-1 and TRBJ2-3, with 7 bases aligning to TRBD1. Germline values: CDR1 DFQATT, CDR2 SNEGSKA (reference sequence). The trim removed 0 bases at V and 6 bases at J, leaving 9 bases unmatched. CDR3 size: 15 residues. The CDR3 bases are TGCAGTGCTAGAGATCCCAGGGGGAGTCACGATACGCAGTATTTT. Protein sequence: CSARDPRGSHDTQYF.

Comments on this clonotype: This clone may be a read error of a much larger clone one base away. The chain carries TRBV20-1 and TRBJ1-1, with no clear D. The CDR3 consists of 13 residues. Trimming cost V 0 bases and J 3 bases, with 8 bases left between them. Per germline, CDR1 DFQATT and CDR2 SNEGSKA (reference sequence). The CDR3 coding sequence is TGCAGTGCTAGAGAGGGCCGGTACACTGAAGCTTTCTTT. This gives the protein CSAREGRYTEAFF.

This clonotype was seen at least ten times. DNA of the CDR3: TGCAGCGTTGCCCCTTCTAGCGCCGATACGCAGTATTTT. It translates to CSVAPSSADTQYF. The genes are TRBV29-1 and TRBJ2-3, with D tentatively TRBD2 (6 bases). The CDR3 has 13 amino acids. Per germline, CDR1 SQVTM and CDR2 ANQGSEA. V gave up 4 bases and J gave up 6 bases, with 14 bases separating them.

The chain links TRBV9 to TRBJ2-3; TRBD2 agrees at 13 bases. Germline assignment: CDR1 SGDLS and CDR2 YYNGEE. With V trimmed by 0 bases and J by 7 bases, 5 bases remained unmatched. The CDR3 length is 16 residues. The CDR3 sequence: CASSVELAGGLNTQYF. The DNA for the CDR3 is TGTGCCAGCAGCGTAGAACTAGCGGGGGGGCTAAATACGCAGTATTTT. Drawing the rest from reference TRBV9 and TRBJ2-3, the complete variable domain is DSGVTQTPKHLITATGQRVTLRCSPRSGDLSVYWYQQSLDQGLQFLIQYYNGEERAKGNILERFSAQQFPDLHSELNLSSLELGDSALYFCASSVELAGGLNTQYFGPGTRLTVL.

A single count supports this clonotype. This rearrangement joins TRBV11-2 to TRBJ2-3, with 16 bases that match TRBD2. Germline V gene data show CDR1 as SGHAT and CDR2 as FQNNGV. J gave up 7 bases and V 3 bases, and 4 bases lay outside the gene matches. The CDR3 consists of 16 residues. The CDR3 sequence: CASSLGLAGGPNTQYF. The CDR3 DNA reads as TGTGCCAGCAGCTTGGGACTAGCGGGGGGGCCGAATACGCAGTATTTT. Combining the CDR3 with reference TRBV11-2 and TRBJ2-3 gives the whole variable domain EAGVAQSPRYKIIEKRQSVAFWCNPISGHATLYWYQQILGQGPKLLIQFQNNGVVDDSQLPKDRFSAERLKGVDSTLKIQPAKLEDSAVYLCASSLGLAGGPNTQYFGPGTRLTVL.

This clonotype occurred a few times. The genes are TRBV19 and TRBJ1-1, with D tentatively TRBD1 (5 bases). Trimming cost V 0 bases and J 10 bases, with 12 bases left between them. Germline V CDR1 and CDR2: LNHDA, SQIVND (reference sequence). The CDR3 covers 13 residues. The CDR3 region has the DNA TGTGCCAGTAGTATAGAGTCGCAGGGACGAGCTTTCTTT. It specifies CASSIESQGRAFF.

This clonotype was seen at least ten times. The CDR3 region is CASSKGEYTPQETQYF. The CDR3 coding sequence is TGTGCCAGCAGCAAAGGGGAATACACACCCCAAGAGACCCAGTACTTC. This chain links TRBV21-1 with TRBJ2-5. TRBV21-1 is described as a pseudogene. The CDR3 has 16 residues.

V gene TRBV20-1 combines with J gene TRBJ1-1, with D unresolved. This CDR3 has 15 residues. Looked up from germline, CDR1 is DFQATT and CDR2 is SNEGSKA (reference sequence). V was clipped by 0 bases and J by 1 base, with 12 bases between them. DNA of the CDR3: TGCAGTGCTAGAGATATTCAGGTTAAGAACACTGAAGCTTTCTTT. Translation: CSARDIQVKNTEAFF.

This clonotype showed up just a few times. The CDR3, as DNA: TGTGCCAGCAGCCACAGGGACCTTAACACTGAAGCTTTCTTT. This codes for CASSHRDLNTEAFF. This chain connects TRBV6-1 to TRBJ1-1, with TRBD1 as a possible D gene (6 bases). Germline lookup yields CDR1 MNHNS and CDR2 SASEGT. The CDR3 is 14 amino acids. Trimming removed 6 bases from V and 2 bases from J, with 13 bases in between.

At least ten counts were recorded for this clonotype. This chain joins TRBV29-1 and TRBJ2-2, with D unresolved. This CDR3 has 14 residues. Per germline, CDR1 SQVTM and CDR2 ANQGSEA. Trimming removed 4 bases from V and 8 bases from J, with 17 bases in between. The CDR3 DNA reads as TGCAGCGTTGGTTGGCGAGACATTTCGGGGGAGCTGTTTTTT. It yields the protein CSVGWRDISGELFF.

This clonotype was seen ten or more times. J is TRBJ1-2 and V is TRBV27, with D possibly TRBD1 on 5 matching bases. The CDR3 sequence is 15 residues long. V was shortened by 4 bases and J by 6 bases, with 18 bases between the two germline ends. Germline lookup yields CDR1 MNHEY and CDR2 SMNVEV (reference sequence). CDR3 sequence (DNA): TGTGCCAGCAGTTCCTCTTTCGCCGGGACGGATGGCTACACCTTC. Protein product: CASSSSFAGTDGYTF.

This clonotype was counted at least ten times. The chain employs TRBV5-1 and TRBJ1-4, with D maybe TRBD1 (5 bases). With 0 bases removed from V and 8 bases from J, the gap between germline ends came to 14 bases. The CDR3 loop spans 15 amino acids. Germline V CDR1 and CDR2: SGHRS, YFSETQ. The CDR3 loop reads CASSLDPGRHEKLFF. CDR3 nucleotide sequence: TGCGCCAGCAGCTTGGATCCAGGGAGGCACGAAAAACTGTTTTTT.

This clonotype showed up many times. The chain combines TRBV5-5 with TRBJ2-2, with TRBD2 matching 11 bases. Germline V gives CDR1 SGHKS, CDR2 YYEKEE (reference sequence). V gave up 4 bases and J gave up 7 bases; unmatched junction bases: 3. The CDR3 runs to 14 residues. The chain's CDR3 is CASSPGLAGGELFF. CDR3 in DNA: TGTGCCAGCAGCCCCGGACTAGCGGGCGGGGAGCTGTTTTTT.

This clonotype came up many times. V gene TRBV20-1 combines with J gene TRBJ2-7; TRBD1 is a possible D gene (7 bases). This CDR3 has 17 residues. Germline V lookup: CDR1 DFQATT, CDR2 SNEGSKA (reference sequence). With 0 bases removed from V and 6 bases from J, the gap between germline ends came to 24 bases. CDR3 residues: CSARDSRAGQRYSEQYF. The CDR3 nucleotides are TGCAGTGCTAGAGATTCAAGGGCGGGACAGAGATATTCCGAGCAGTACTTC.

This clonotype was counted at least ten times. The chain is built from TRBV5-1 and TRBJ2-2, with 7 bases aligning to TRBD1. The CDR3 runs to 17 residues. The V gene end was trimmed by 4 bases and the J gene end by 4 bases; junction bases not matched to a gene: 13. Looked up from germline, CDR1 is SGHRS and CDR2 is YFSETQ. The CDR3 region has the DNA TGCGCCAGCAGCCCCTCCGTAGGGGGCATAGGCACCGGGGAGCTGTTTTTT. Its protein product is CASSPSVGGIGTGELFF.

This clonotype was seen a handful of times. The V and J genes are TRBV4-1 and TRBJ2-5, with D perhaps matching TRBD2 (6 bases). Trimming left V 0 bases short and J 7 bases short, with 9 bases between. Looked up from germline, CDR1 is MGHRA and CDR2 is YSYEKL. The CDR3 sequence is 13 residues long. The CDR3 DNA reads TGCGCCAGCAGCCAAGATGTGGAGGGGACCCAGTACTTC. It yields the protein CASSQDVEGTQYF.

The J gene is TRBJ2-6, the V gene TRBV6-6; D not certain. V dropped 0 bases and J dropped 4 bases, with 7 bases sitting between them. Germline V gives CDR1 MNHNY, CDR2 SVGAGI (reference sequence). The CDR3 is made up of 15 amino acids. The CDR3 region is CASSYSVAGANVLTF. The CDR3 region has the DNA TGTGCCAGCAGTTACTCTGTGGCCGGGGCCAACGTCCTGACTTTC.

This clonotype came up many times. The rearrangement links TRBV3-1 to TRBJ1-5, with D possibly being TRBD1 (5 bases). CDR1 and CDR2 (germline): LGHDT, YNNKEL (reference sequence). Trimming pared 0 bases from V and 5 bases from J, leaving 11 bases between. The CDR3 consists of 15 residues. CDR3: CASSQDGASHQPQHF. Here the CDR3 DNA reads TGTGCCAGCAGCCAAGATGGGGCTTCTCATCAGCCCCAGCATTTT.

This clonotype was picked up many times. The V and J genes are TRBV6-6 and TRBJ1-6; D not certain. Germline loops: CDR1 MNHNY, CDR2 SVGAGI (reference sequence). CDR3 length: 12 amino acids. V lost 5 bases and J 9 bases, leaving 8 bases between the germline ends. This CDR3 reads CASSLKTSPLHF. CDR3 bases: TGTGCCAGCAGTCTCAAAACTTCACCCCTCCACTTT.

Many counts were recorded for this clonotype. The chain couples TRBV5-5 to TRBJ1-1; D possibly corresponds to TRBD1 (6 bases). The V end lost 0 bases, the J end lost 11 bases, and 11 bases lay between the germline ends. Germline V gene sequence: CDR1 SGHKS, CDR2 YYEKEE (reference sequence). The CDR3 consists of 12 residues. CDR3 DNA: TGTGCCAGCAGCTTGGCCACAGGGTTCGCTTTCTTT. This sequence encodes CASSLATGFAFF.

This clonotype was observed at least ten times. The chain recombines TRBV29-1 with TRBJ2-2, with D possibly matching TRBD1 (6 bases). CDR3 length equals 13 residues. Trimming pared 5 bases from V and 3 bases from J, leaving 10 bases between. The germline gives CDR1 SQVTM, CDR2 ANQGSEA. CDR3 sequence (DNA): TGCAGCGTTCGACAGGACGACACCGGGGAGCTGTTTTTT. Translation gives CSVRQDDTGELFF.

This clonotype was detected many times. The rearrangement links TRBV9 to TRBJ1-6, with D possibly matching TRBD1 (5 bases). The CDR3 is 14 amino acids. The V end was cut by 4 bases, the J end by 8 bases, with 13 bases between. CDR1 and CDR2 from the germline V gene are SGDLS and YYNGEE. CDR3 DNA: TGTGCCAGCAGCCCAGGGCTTCAGTATTCACCCCTCCACTTT. Residues: CASSPGLQYSPLHF.

This clonotype occurred a few times. The chain links TRBV10-3 to TRBJ2-7, with D perhaps matching TRBD2 (6 bases). Germline loops: CDR1 ENHRY, CDR2 SYGVKD. This CDR3 contains 14 residues. Trimming took 10 bases from V and 2 from J, leaving 18 bases between them. This CDR3 is CATHRDSITYEQYF. The DNA for the CDR3 is TGTGCCACCCACCGGGACTCGATTACCTACGAGCAGTACTTC.